This is a list of T cell receptor beta chains from one sample in a study of T cell changes during pregnancy in multiple sclerosis. This table comes from immunoSEQ multiplex PCR, and its TCRdb copy is limited to in-frame clones, with some not included. The data contain about 34,000 clones, roughly nine tenths of them singletons. The material was CD8+ T cells from peripheral blood mononuclear cells, obtained in the second trimester of pregnancy. The receptors shown here come from a female donor with multiple sclerosis, enrolled in a pregnancy study. The CDR3 runs from the conserved cysteine through the conserved F or W. The D gene is left open where the match is weak. Some rows have no size entry. The others give once, few or many, or a class for an expanded clone.

j_gene	d_gene	v_gene	abundance	CDR3aa	CDR3nt
TRBJ1-5	TRBD1	TRBV7-9	-	CASSPQDRVGQPQHF	TGTGCCAGCAGCCCCCAGGACAGGGTGGGCCAGCCCCAGCATTTT
TRBJ1-1	-	TRBV4-3	-	CASSHAGVDEAFF	TGCGCCAGCAGCCACGCAGGGGTTGATGAAGCTTTCTTT
TRBJ1-1	TRBD1	TRBV5-4	-	CASGFPPGQANTEAFF	TGTGCCAGCGGATTCCCACCGGGACAGGCGAACACTGAAGCTTTCTTT
TRBJ2-7	TRBD2	TRBV5-1	-	CASSIAGEGAYEQYF	TGCGCCAGCAGCATAGCGGGAGAGGGGGCCTACGAGCAGTACTTC
TRBJ1-3	TRBD1	TRBV5-6	-	CASSLQGDPGNTIYF	TGTGCCAGCAGCTTGCAGGGGGACCCTGGAAACACCATATATTTT
TRBJ1-2	TRBD1	TRBV2	-	CASRSGTGWGNYGYTF	TGTGCCAGCAGATCCGGGACAGGGTGGGGTAACTATGGCTACACCTTC
TRBJ2-7	TRBD2	TRBV6-1	once	CASSLLAGGMVQYF	TGTGCCAGCAGCCTCCTAGCGGGAGGGATGGTGCAGTACTTC
TRBJ1-2	-	TRBV21-1	-	CASSKDRQVDYGYTF	TGTGCCAGCAGCAAAGACAGACAGGTAGACTATGGCTACACCTTC
TRBJ1-5	-	TRBV5-6	-	CASSLGGLPQHF	TGTGCCAGCAGCTTGGGGGGGCTGCCCCAGCATTTT
TRBJ1-2	-	TRBV6-5	-	CASSYLAGEANYGYTF	TGTGCCAGCAGTTACCTCGCCGGAGAGGCTAACTATGGCTACACCTTC